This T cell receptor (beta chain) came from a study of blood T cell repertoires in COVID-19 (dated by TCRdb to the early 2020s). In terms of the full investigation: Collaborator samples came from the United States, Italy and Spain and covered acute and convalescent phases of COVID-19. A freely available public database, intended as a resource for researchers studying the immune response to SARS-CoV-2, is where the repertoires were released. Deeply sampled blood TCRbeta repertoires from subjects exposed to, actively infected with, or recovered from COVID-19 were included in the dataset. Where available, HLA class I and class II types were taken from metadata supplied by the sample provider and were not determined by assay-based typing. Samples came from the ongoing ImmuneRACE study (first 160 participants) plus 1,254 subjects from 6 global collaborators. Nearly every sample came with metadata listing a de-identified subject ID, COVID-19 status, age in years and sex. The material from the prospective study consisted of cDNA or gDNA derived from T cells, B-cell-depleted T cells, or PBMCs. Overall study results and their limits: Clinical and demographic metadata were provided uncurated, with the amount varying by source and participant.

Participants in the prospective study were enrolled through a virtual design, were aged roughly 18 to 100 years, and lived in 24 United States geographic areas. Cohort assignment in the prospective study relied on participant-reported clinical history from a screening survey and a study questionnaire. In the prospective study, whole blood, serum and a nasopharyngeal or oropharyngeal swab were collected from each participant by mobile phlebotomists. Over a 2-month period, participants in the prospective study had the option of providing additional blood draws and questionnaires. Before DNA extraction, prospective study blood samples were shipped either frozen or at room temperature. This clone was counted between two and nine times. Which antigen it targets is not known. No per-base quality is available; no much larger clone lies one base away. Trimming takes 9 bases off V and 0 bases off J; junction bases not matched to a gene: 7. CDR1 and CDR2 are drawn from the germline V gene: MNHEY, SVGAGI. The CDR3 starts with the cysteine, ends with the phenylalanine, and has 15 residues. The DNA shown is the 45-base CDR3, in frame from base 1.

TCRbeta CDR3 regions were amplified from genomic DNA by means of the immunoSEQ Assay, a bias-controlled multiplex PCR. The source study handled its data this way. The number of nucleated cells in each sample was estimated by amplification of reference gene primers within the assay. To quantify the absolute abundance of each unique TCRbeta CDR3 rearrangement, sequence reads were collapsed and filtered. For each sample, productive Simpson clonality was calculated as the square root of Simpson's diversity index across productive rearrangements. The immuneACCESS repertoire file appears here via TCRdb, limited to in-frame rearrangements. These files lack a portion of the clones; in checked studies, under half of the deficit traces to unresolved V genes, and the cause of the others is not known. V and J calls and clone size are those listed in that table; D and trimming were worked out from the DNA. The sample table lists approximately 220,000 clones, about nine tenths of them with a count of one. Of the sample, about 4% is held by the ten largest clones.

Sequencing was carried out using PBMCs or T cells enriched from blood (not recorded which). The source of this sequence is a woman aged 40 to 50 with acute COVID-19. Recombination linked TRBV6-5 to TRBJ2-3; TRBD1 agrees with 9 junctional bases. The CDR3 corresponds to CARGQGSSSTDTQYF. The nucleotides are TGTGCCAGGGGACAGGGCTCCTCTAGCACAGATACGCAGTATTTT.